Listed below are T cell receptor beta chains from one sample, sequenced in a study of CD8+CD57+ T cells in acquired aplastic anemia. TCRdb reprocessed the reads via MiXCR and lists one record per CDR3 protein. This sample yields fewer than 85,000 distinct CDR3 sequences, of which 70% are seen a single time; around 80% belongs to the top ten. Sequenced material: sorted CD4+, CD8+, or CD8+CD57+ T cells (not recorded which) from PBMCs. The receptors shown here come from a human donor with aplastic anemia. The CDR3 runs from the conserved cysteine through the conserved F or W. D genes are given only for firm matches. Clone size is stated in some rows and not others, as once, few, many or a class when expanded.

len	d_gene	v_gene	abundance	j_gene	CDR3aa	CDR3nt
16	TRBD2	TRBV20-1	once	TRBJ2-7	CSASRLAGGYTYEQYF	TGCAGTGCTAGTCGGCTAGCGGGAGGTTATACCTACGAGCAGTACTTC
12	TRBD1	TRBV20-1	.	TRBJ2-7	CSASGQGYEQYF	TGCAGTGCTTCTGGACAGGGGTACGAGCAGTACTTC
14	.	TRBV20-1	once	TRBJ2-5	CSARDESAQETQYF	TGCAGTGCTAGAGATGAGAGCGCCCAAGAGACCCAGTACTTC
14	.	TRBV12-3/TRBV12-4	many	TRBJ1-2	CASSLPGFQPRYTF	TGTGCCAGCAGTTTGCCCGGCTTTCAACCGAGGTACACCTTC
14	.	TRBV7-3	.	TRBJ1-6	CASSPRARGSPLHF	TGTGCCAGCAGCCCCCGGGCCCGAGGGTCACCCCTCCACTTT
14	.	TRBV6-4	.	TRBJ1-1	CASRLAAGDTEAFF	TGTGCCAGCAGGCTAGCCGCAGGGGACACTGAAGCTTTCTTT
13	TRBD1	TRBV20-1	.	TRBJ2-5	CSARDSSRETQYF	TGCAGTGCAAGGGACAGCAGTAGAGAGACCCAGTACTTC
11	.	TRBV2	.	TRBJ1-2	CASSPEYGYTF	TGTGCCAGCAGTCCAGAATATGGCTACACCTTC
15	.	TRBV15	.	TRBJ1-4	CATSALSGRNEKLFF	TGTGCCACCAGCGCCCTAAGCGGGAGGAATGAAAAACTGTTTTTT
13	.	TRBV5-1	.	TRBJ1-2	CASSPQGGYGYTF	TGCGCCAGCAGCCCGCAGGGAGGCTATGGCTACACCTTC
14	.	TRBV10-1	.	TRBJ2-7	CASSEGDNSYEQYF	TGCGCCAGCAGTGAGGGGGACAACTCCTACGAGCAGTACTTC
11	.	TRBV7-9	.	TRBJ2-7	CASSRPYEQYF	TGTGCCAGCAGCCGACCCTACGAGCAGTACTTC
10	.	TRBV12-5	few	TRBJ1-1	CASGSPKAFF	TGTGCTAGTGGTTCCCCAAAAGCTTTCTTT
10	.	TRBV7-9	.	TRBJ2-7	CASSGGEQYF	TGTGCCAGCTCAGGTGGCGAGCAGTACTTC
13	.	TRBV9	.	TRBJ1-5	CASSQLTGQPQHF	TGTGCCAGCAGTCAATTAACGGGTCAGCCCCAGCATTTT
12	.	TRBV10-3	.	TRBJ1-1	CATGIKNTEAFF	TGTGCCACCGGTATCAAGAACACTGAAGCTTTCTTT
15	.	TRBV7-8	.	TRBJ1-5	CASSYFSDGNQPQHF	TGTGCCAGCAGTTACTTCTCGGATGGCAATCAGCCCCAGCATTTT
14	TRBD2	TRBV19	few	TRBJ2-1	CASRGLAPYNEQFF	TGTGCCAGTAGGGGACTAGCTCCCTACAATGAGCAGTTCTTC
13	.	TRBV7-2	.	TRBJ1-5	CASSRGANQPQHF	TGTGCCAGCAGTCGGGGGGCCAATCAGCCCCAGCATTTT
16	.	TRBV7-3	.	TRBJ2-1	CASSLVSTQVYNEQFF	TGTGCCAGCAGCTTAGTATCTACACAGGTCTACAATGAGCAGTTCTTC
13	TRBD1	TRBV10-3	.	TRBJ2-5	CAISDGQGQTQYF	TGTGCCATCAGTGACGGACAGGGTCAAACCCAGTACTTC
14	.	TRBV7-9	.	TRBJ1-1	CASSLVTMNTEAFF	TGTGCCAGCAGCTTAGTTACGATGAACACTGAAGCTTTCTTT
15	TRBD1	TRBV20-1	few	TRBJ1-1	CSARADRGLDTEAFF	TGCAGTGCTAGAGCTGACAGGGGGCTGGACACTGAAGCTTTCTTT
16	.	TRBV19	many	TRBJ2-3	CASSIEAGMSADTQYF	TGTGCCAGTAGTATAGAAGCAGGGATGAGTGCAGATACGCAGTATTTT
13	TRBD2	TRBV24-1	.	TRBJ2-7	CATSLGEGYEQYF	TGTGCCACCTCCCTAGGGGAGGGCTACGAGCAGTACTTC
16	TRBD1	TRBV20-1	few	TRBJ2-7	CSAQPLDRGLSYEQYF	TGCAGTGCGCAGCCCTTGGACAGGGGACTCTCCTACGAGCAGTACTTC
14	.	TRBV5-1	.	TRBJ2-5	CASSLAGQQETQYF	TGCGCCAGCAGCTTGGCCGGACAGCAAGAGACCCAGTACTTC
11	.	TRBV29-1	.	TRBJ2-7	CSVKWGYEQYF	TGCAGCGTTAAATGGGGGTACGAGCAGTACTTC
13	TRBD2	TRBV2	few	TRBJ2-5	CASSAGLAETQYF	TGTGCCAGCAGCGCGGGACTAGCGGAGACCCAGTACTTC
17	.	TRBV2	once	TRBJ1-5	CASSAIAAGCSNQPQHF	TGTGCCAGCAGTGCTATCGCCGCAGGTTGTAGCAATCAGCCCCAGCATTTT
14	.	TRBV15	few	TRBJ2-7	CATSRDGSSYEQYF	TGTGCCACCAGCAGAGATGGCAGTTCCTACGAGCAGTACTTC
14	TRBD1	TRBV19	.	TRBJ2-5	CASLGTGPRETQYF	TGTGCCAGCCTAGGGACAGGACCTAGAGAGACCCAGTACTTC